This T cell receptor (beta chain) was sequenced for a study of control samples from healthy donors and cancer patients. Assay used: immunoSEQ multiplex PCR; TCRdb lists only in-frame clones, some missing. Of 150,000 or so clones in the sample, about 90% were seen once. This CDR3 region has 12 residues. CDR1 and CDR2 (germline): ENHRY, SYGVKD. Germline trimming cut 3 bases from V and 11 bases from J; bases unmatched to any gene: 4. The receptor was derived from a man aged 25 to 40 in good health. The chain couples TRBV10-3 to TRBJ1-5; 7 bases align to TRBD1. Sample: blood. CDR3 nucleotide sequence: TGTGCCATCAGTGAAGGGACAGAGGCCCAGCATTTT. It is translated as CAISEGTEAQHF.